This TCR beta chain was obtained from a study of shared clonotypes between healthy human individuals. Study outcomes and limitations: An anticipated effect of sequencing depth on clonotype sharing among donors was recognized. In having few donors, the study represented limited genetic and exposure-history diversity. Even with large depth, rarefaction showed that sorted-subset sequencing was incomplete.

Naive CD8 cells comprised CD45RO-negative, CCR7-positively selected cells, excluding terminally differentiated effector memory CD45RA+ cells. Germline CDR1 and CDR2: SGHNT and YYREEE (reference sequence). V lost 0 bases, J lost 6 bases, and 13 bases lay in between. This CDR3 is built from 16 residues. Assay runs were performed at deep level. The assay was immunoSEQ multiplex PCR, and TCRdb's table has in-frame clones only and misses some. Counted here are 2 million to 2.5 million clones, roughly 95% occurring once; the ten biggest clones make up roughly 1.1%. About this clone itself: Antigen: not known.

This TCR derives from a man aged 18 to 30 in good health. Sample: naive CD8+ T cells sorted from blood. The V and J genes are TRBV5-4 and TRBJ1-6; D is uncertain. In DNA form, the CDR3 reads TGTGCCAGCAGCTTGGACGGCCCCGACCTTAATTCACCCCTCCACTTT. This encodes CASSLDGPDLNSPLHF.